One T cell receptor (beta chain) is described in this entry. This record belongs to a study of blood T cell repertoires in COVID-19. At the level of the study: Acute and convalescent COVID-19 specimens originated in the United States, Italy and Spain. T cells, B-cell-depleted T cells, or PBMCs supplied cDNA or gDNA.

The V gene end was trimmed by 1 base and the J gene end by 8 bases; junction bases not matched to a gene: 5. Per the germline V gene, CDR1 is SGHDT and CDR2 is YYEEEE. The CDR3 is 15 residues long. Per the original data handling: Scientists estimated how many nucleated cells there were by amplifying reference gene primers. Using immunoSEQ multiplex PCR, the repertoire was profiled, and TCRdb retains in-frame clones only, with some absent. V and J calls plus clone size are reproduced from that table; the DNA served to infer D and trimming. The sample has some 90,000 clones; approximately 86% are singletons.

Sequencing input: peripheral blood. The J gene is TRBJ1-6, the V gene TRBV5-6; 8 nucleotides agree with TRBD1. This receptor was obtained from a woman aged 80 or older with acute or convalescent COVID-19. CDR3 bases: TGTGCCAGCAGCTTGTGGACAGGGCAACATTCACCCCTCCACTTT. Its translation: CASSLWTGQHSPLHF. Combining the CDR3 with reference TRBV5-6 and TRBJ1-6 gives the whole variable domain DAGVTQSPTHLIKTRGQQVTLRCSPKSGHDTVSWYQQALGQGPQFIFQYYEEEERQRGNFPDRFSGHQFPNYSSELNVNALLLGDSALYLCASSLWTGQHSPLHFGNGTRLTVT.